This TCR beta chain was captured by sequencing in a study of CD8+ T cells in alopecia areata. This clone was recorded a few times. Described treatment: oral pan-JAK inhibitor, 5-10 mg twice daily. This CDR3 has 19 residues. V lost 3 bases and J 0 bases, leaving 21 bases between the germline ends. The germline gives CDR1 GTSNPN, CDR2 SVGIG (reference sequence). Isolated RNA was reverse transcribed into cDNA used as the sequencing template. The protocol was immunoSEQ multiplex PCR, while the TCRdb copy is restricted to in-frame clones and leaves out a portion. The table shows 150,000 to 250,000 clones, with about 60% occurring only once.

This sequence joins TRBV30 and TRBJ2-6; no definite D call. The source was CD4+ T cells sorted from blood, collected at week 4, from a patient treated with tofacitinib. This receptor was obtained from a human donor with alopecia areata. The CDR3 loop is CAWRTLIPGVSSGANVLTF. In nucleotides, the CDR3 is TGTGCCTGGAGAACTCTAATCCCGGGCGTTAGCTCTGGGGCCAACGTCCTGACTTTC.